This TCR beta chain came from a study of molecular identifiers for immune sequencing clone quantification (dated by TCRdb to 2017 to 2018). Regarding the study in general: For a replicate experiment, the RNA from either 20,000 or 100,000 naive CD8 T cells was divided into five aliquots, and four of those aliquots went on to sequencing. This methods study benchmarked molecular-identifier clustering-based TCR repertoire sequencing (MIDCIRS) and TCR RNA copy counting, using CD8 T cells to do so. Study-wide findings and limitations: Highly expanded clone sizes could be underestimated if identical TCR molecules share a barcode. Modeling estimated roughly 3.2 recovered TCR RNA copies per cell, compared with about 10 by digital PCR, which implies about 32% capture efficiency. Spiked-in Jurkat TCR RNA equal to a single cell's worth was reported to be detectable even within 1,200,000 naive CD8 T cells. In CMV-specific effector cells, clones with more than 20 RNA copies contained over 99% of molecules, whereas in naive cells such clones contained under 1% of molecules. When barcode sub-clustering was omitted, TCR diversity was inflated by chimeric consensus sequences, with chimeras reaching as high as 47%. Naive libraries contained spiked-in Jurkat TCR RNA (approximately ten copies' worth), which is not part of the donor repertoire.

The germline V gene yields LGHNA for CDR1 and YSLEER for CDR2. Deletion took 0 bases off V and 3 bases off J, with a span of 14 bases between the germline ends. There are 16 amino acids in the CDR3, from cysteine to phenylalanine inclusive. Only CDR3 DNA remains: 48 bases, in frame from the first base. Naive CD8 T cell libraries were made from 20,000 to 1,000,000 sorted cells using 10%, 30% or 50% of purified RNA. On a BD FACSAria II, naive CD8 T cells were FACS-sorted as CD8+CD4-CCR7+CD45RA+ and collected into RLT Plus buffer. To test detection sensitivity, Jurkat RNA equivalent to ten TCR copies was spiked into samples of roughly 20,000-1,100,000 naive CD8 T cells. Enrichment of CD8 T cells was done with RosetteSep CD8+ T Cell Enrichment Cocktail plus Ficoll-Paque, and ACK red cell lysis came afterward. The method behind the library was PCR. Instrument on record: Illumina HiSeq 4000. Bulk TCR libraries were generated as previously described, with the TCR primers listed in Table S5 used. Purification of total RNA was performed with the Qiagen AllPrep DNA/RNA kit. Before any analysis, reads coming from multiple sequencing runs of the same library were combined into one pool. The authors' pipeline ran thus. Reads were retained only if an exact TCR constant sequence was present, and the retained reads were trimmed to 150 nt and grouped according to their 12-nt molecular barcodes. Reads inside each barcode group were sub-clustered using a 15% Levenshtein threshold, and a quality-weighted consensus sequence was constructed for each RNA molecule. Non-functional sequences were filtered out, along with any lower-count sequence sitting one edit away from another sequence. Based on fitting two negative binomial distributions, any barcode sub-cluster with under 20% of the maximum read count was discarded. Through fastp at Q25 and MiXCR, TCRdb rebuilt clones from the public reads, retaining in-frame beta chains. Every CDR3 protein is listed once, alongside the most common genes and DNA of its rows. The V and J calls were determined by TCRdb, not by the authors. The table for this sample lists about 640,000 distinct CDR3 sequences; nearly 20% of them were counted only once. The leading ten clones occupy around 0.9% of the sample.

On this clonotype itself: Its antigen is unknown. Base qualities are not provided; no much larger clone lies one nucleotide away.

The receptor chain draws on TRBV4-3 and TRBJ1-1; the D segment cannot be called with confidence. The clonotype originates from a human donor in good health. Some libraries in this study had Jurkat cell RNA spiked in. Material for sequencing was naive CD8+ T cells from blood, with Jurkat cell RNA spiked in. What the cell subset or site label conveys for this sample: FACS-sorted CD8+CD4-CCR7+CD45RA+ naive T cells. The CDR3 here reads CASSQDRGPYDTEAFF. In nucleotide form, the sequence is TGCGCCAGCAGCCAAGATCGAGGTCCTTATGACACTGAAGCTTTCTTT.